Each of the 20 T cell receptor beta chains below was sequenced from the same sample in a study of B cell selection in AIRE deficiency. Method: immunoSEQ multiplex PCR; TCRdb's copy keeps in-frame clones and lacks some. The sample carries approximately 24,000 clones, around 96% recorded once. Sorting defined conventional CD4 T cells as CD4+CD127+. Sequences were obtained from CD4+CD127+ conventional T cells sorted from PBMCs. The origin of the receptors is a human donor in good health.

The J gene is TRBJ2-3, the V gene TRBV5-1, with a possible D match to TRBD2 (6 bases). This CDR3 contains 15 residues. The germline V and J ends were trimmed by 2 bases and 2 bases, with 12 bases remaining between them. Germline V gene sequence: CDR1 SGHRS, CDR2 YFSETQ. The CDR3, as DNA: TGCGCCAGCAGCTTCCGTAGCGGATACACAGATACGCAGTATTTT. Protein: CASSFRSGYTDTQYF.

The chain is built from TRBV6-6 and TRBJ2-7; TRBD1 matches at 10 bases. J gave up 2 bases and V 6 bases, and 7 bases lay outside the gene matches. CDR3 size: 15 residues. CDR1 MNHNY and CDR2 SVGAGI come from the germline V gene (reference sequence). The CDR3 reads CASSSRQGATYEQYF. DNA of the CDR3: TGTGCCAGCAGCAGTCGACAGGGGGCCACCTACGAGCAGTACTTC.

V and J are TRBV5-5 and TRBJ2-1; 7 positions match TRBD2. The germline CDR1 and CDR2 sequences are SGHKS and YYEKEE (reference sequence). CDR3 length equals 14 residues. V shed 3 bases, J shed 6 bases, and the junction held 6 bases outside the gene matches. CDR3 region: CASSSASGPNEQFF. CDR3 bases: TGTGCCAGCAGCTCTGCTAGCGGTCCCAATGAGCAGTTCTTC.

The chain has TRBV6-1 and TRBJ2-7; no firm D call. The V gene lost 7 bases and the J gene lost 3 bases, with 19 bases spanning the gap. The CDR3 length is 15 residues. The germline V gene has CDR1 MNHNS and CDR2 SASEGT. This CDR3 is CASITLLGFFYEQYF. The CDR3 DNA follows: TGTGCCAGCATCACCCTATTAGGGTTTTTCTACGAGCAGTACTTC.

A single count supports this clone. This chain connects TRBV10-2 to TRBJ1-2; a weak D match, TRBD1 (6 bases). Trimming removed 7 bases at V and 4 bases at J, with 13 bases between. Germline V gene lookup returns CDR1 WSHSY and CDR2 SAAADI. CDR3 length: 13 amino acids. The CDR3 DNA reads TGCGCCAGCAAGCCGGGGGCGGGCTATGGCTACACCTTC. Protein product: CASKPGAGYGYTF.

The rearrangement uses TRBV2 and TRBJ2-5; 8 positions match TRBD2. The CDR3 spans 14 residues. CDR1 and CDR2 from the germline V gene are SNHLY and FYNNEI. V gave up 1 base and J gave up 5 bases; unmatched junction bases: 3. The CDR3 sequence: CASSEGRGAETQYF. The CDR3 DNA follows: TGTGCCAGCAGTGAAGGGCGGGGGGCGGAGACCCAGTACTTC. Supplemented by reference TRBV2 and TRBJ2-5, the full variable domain reads EPEVTQTPSHQVTQMGQEVILRCVPISNHLYFYWYRQILGQKVEFLVSFYNNEISEKSEIFDDQFSVERPDGSNFTLKIRSTKLEDSAMYFCASSEGRGAETQYFGPGTRLLVL.

V and J are TRBV30 and TRBJ2-6; D might be TRBD1 (6 bases). The CDR3 length is 15 residues. Germline V lookup: CDR1 GTSNPN, CDR2 SVGIG (reference sequence). V shed 4 bases and J shed 1 base, with 11 bases lying between them. CDR3 DNA sequence: TGTGCCTGGACGACAGGCCTGTCTGGGGCCAACGTCCTGACTTTC. Protein product: CAWTTGLSGANVLTF.

The V call is TRBV25-1, the J call TRBJ2-5, with 7 bases matching TRBD1. Germline CDR1 is MGHDK and CDR2 is SYGVNS. The length of the CDR3 is 15 residues. V was clipped by 1 base and J by 1 base; unmatched bases: 3. The CDR3: CASSESTGAQETQYF. As DNA, the CDR3 is TGTGCCAGCAGTGAATCCACAGGGGCCCAAGAGACCCAGTACTTC.

V usage is TRBV2 and J usage is TRBJ1-3, with a tentative D call TRBD1 (6 bases). V was shortened by 8 bases and J by 0 bases, with 14 bases between the two germline ends. This CDR3 is 15 amino acids long. Germline V gives CDR1 SNHLY, CDR2 FYNNEI. The CDR3 here is CASGRDTRSGNTIYF. In DNA, the CDR3 is TGTGCCAGCGGCCGGGACACACGCTCTGGAAACACCATATATTTT.

The chain is built from TRBV2 and TRBJ1-2; tentatively, D is TRBD1 (5 bases). CDR1 is SNHLY and CDR2 is FYNNEI in the germline V gene. The V gene lost 0 bases and the J gene lost 4 bases, with 9 bases spanning the gap. CDR3 length: 14 residues. The CDR3 DNA reads TGTGCCAGCAGTGAAGCGACAGAAGGCTATGGCTACACCTTC. Amino acids: CASSEATEGYGYTF.

The rearrangement joins TRBV30 to TRBJ1-2; 9 bases map to TRBD1. The germline CDR1 and CDR2 sequences are GTSNPN and SVGIG (reference sequence). The CDR3 totals 19 residues. V was clipped by 0 bases and J by 6 bases; unmatched bases: 20. The CDR3 loop reads CAWSVSLLTGGAGGHGYTF. CDR3 bases: TGTGCCTGGAGTGTTTCATTATTAACAGGGGGCGCTGGGGGACATGGCTACACCTTC. The full variable domain, its missing parts supplied by reference TRBV30 and TRBJ1-2, is SQTIHQWPATLVQPVGSPLSLECTVEGTSNPNLYWYRQAAGRGLQLLFYSVGIGQISSEVPQNLSASRPQDRQFILSSKKLLLSDSGFYLCAWSVSLLTGGAGGHGYTFGSGTRLTVV.

In its sample, this clone was seen a few times. V gene TRBV10-1 combines with J gene TRBJ2-7; unclear D gene. V lost 3 bases to trimming and J lost 1 base, with 7 bases between them. Germline V CDR1 and CDR2: WNHNN, SYGVQD (reference sequence). CDR3 length equals 13 residues. The CDR3 region is CASSEGSSYEQYF. The CDR3 coding sequence is TGCGCCAGCAGTGAAGGCAGTTCCTACGAGCAGTACTTC.

This clone is a singleton in its sample. This chain uses TRBV6-5 with TRBJ2-3; 9 bases are shared with TRBD1. The germline V gene has CDR1 MNHEY and CDR2 SVGAGI. V was pared by 4 bases and J by 3 bases, with 5 bases of the junction left unmatched. The CDR3 has 15 amino acids. The chain's CDR3 is CASSSQGARTDTQYF. DNA of the CDR3: TGTGCCAGCAGTTCACAGGGGGCTCGTACAGATACGCAGTATTTT.

The chain couples TRBV11-2 to TRBJ2-7, with D perhaps TRBD1 (6 bases). CDR3 size: 13 residues. Looked up from germline, CDR1 is SGHAT and CDR2 is FQNNGV. CDR3 sequence reads: CASLGAGGYEQYF. CDR3 nucleotide sequence: TGTGCGAGCCTGGGGGCAGGCGGGTACGAGCAGTACTTC.

The J gene is TRBJ2-7, the V gene TRBV28, with unresolved D. The germline V gene has CDR1 MDHEN and CDR2 SYDVKM. V was pared by 5 bases and J by 4 bases, with 21 bases between. This CDR3 is 16 amino acids long. The CDR3 bases are TGTGCCAGCAGTCCTTCGTCCATCCCAAGGGTATACGAGCAGTACTTC. Translated, it gives CASSPSSIPRVYEQYF.

The V gene is TRBV10-1, the J gene TRBJ2-3; possibly TRBD2 for D (5 bases). With 0 bases removed from V and 3 bases from J, the gap between germline ends came to 13 bases. The CDR3 runs 16 residues. Germline CDR1 reads WNHNN; CDR2 reads SYGVQD (reference sequence). The CDR3 reads CASSESGSRGTDTQYF. The CDR3 DNA is TGCGCCAGCAGTGAGTCAGGCTCAAGAGGGACAGATACGCAGTATTTT.

V gene TRBV19 combines with J gene TRBJ2-1, with TRBD2 identical over 11 bases. The CDR3 is 18 amino acids. J was trimmed by 2 bases and V by 5 bases; bases with no gene match: 11. Per the germline V gene, CDR1 is LNHDA and CDR2 is SQIVND (reference sequence). As DNA, the CDR3 is TGTGCCAGTAGTCGTCGCAGCGAACTAGCGGGGGCCTACAATGAGCAGTTCTTC. Translated: CASSRRSELAGAYNEQFF.

This clone was detected once. The chain carries TRBV7-9 and TRBJ2-3, with D hard to call. Trimming removed 3 bases from V and 4 bases from J, with 5 bases in between. CDR1 SEHNR and CDR2 FQNEAQ come from the germline V gene (reference sequence). The length of the CDR3 is 12 residues. As DNA, the CDR3 is TGTGCCAGCAGCTTTGGGGCAGATACGCAGTATTTT. It encodes CASSFGADTQYF. Complete variable domain (other parts from reference TRBV7-9 and TRBJ2-3): DTGVSQNPRHKITKRGQNVTFRCDPISEHNRLYWYRQTLGQGPEFLTYFQNEAQLEKSRLLSDRFSAERPKGSFSTLEIQRTEQGDSAMYLCASSFGADTQYFGPGTRLTVL.

The chain joins TRBV5-6 to TRBJ2-3, with D uncertain. V lost 1 base and J lost 6, with 6 bases in between. The germline V gene has CDR1 SGHDT and CDR2 YYEEEE. The CDR3 is 12 residues long. The CDR3 loop reads CASSLLADTQYF. CDR3 in DNA: TGTGCCAGCAGCTTGCTGGCGGATACGCAGTATTTT.

The rearrangement uses TRBV15 and TRBJ2-7; a weak D match, TRBD1 (6 bases). Trimming took off 4 bases at V and 2 bases at J, with 24 bases between the two ends. Germline V gene lookup returns CDR1 LNHNV and CDR2 YYDKDF (reference sequence). This CDR3 contains 18 residues. In DNA form, the CDR3 reads TGTGCCACCAGCATTTACCTTCCTACAGGGATCAGTACCTACGAGCAGTACTTC. Its translation: CATSIYLPTGISTYEQYF.